Sequencing of this T cell receptor (beta chain) was carried out in a study of T-cell memory formation after mild COVID-19. On the study more broadly: Largely donor-specific TCR clusters were found.

Study conclusions and caveats: A balance of CD4 and CD8 characterized clones contracting day 15 to 85, whereas later expanders leaned CD4+. Shrinking CD4+ clones resided mostly in CM and EM, and CD8+ ones in EMRA.

Germline V lookup: CDR1 SGDLS, CDR2 YYNGEE. Trimming cost V 4 bases and J 9 bases, with 20 bases left between them. This CDR3 is built from 15 residues. TCRdb reprocessed the 5' RACE reads with MiXCR, giving one entry per CDR3 protein. The table includes roughly 620,000 distinct CDR3 sequences, approximately 19% detected once. Notes on this clonotype: The antigen remains undetermined.

The source is an adult woman who had mild COVID-19 (a few samples of this study predate the infection). Cell type and time point are not known. V and J are TRBV9 and TRBJ2-4, with D maybe TRBD1 (6 bases). The specimen was PBMCs or a T cell subset sorted from them (not recorded which). Here the CDR3 reads CASSQGSGTLGIQYF. CDR3 bases: TGTGCCAGCAGCCAGGGGTCTGGGACACTCGGCATTCAGTACTTC. The whole variable domain, filled in from reference TRBV9 and TRBJ2-4, reads DSGVTQTPKHLITATGQRVTLRCSPRSGDLSVYWYQQSLDQGLQFLIQYYNGEERAKGNILERFSAQQFPDLHSELNLSSLELGDSALYFCASSQGSGTLGIQYFGAGTRLSVL.